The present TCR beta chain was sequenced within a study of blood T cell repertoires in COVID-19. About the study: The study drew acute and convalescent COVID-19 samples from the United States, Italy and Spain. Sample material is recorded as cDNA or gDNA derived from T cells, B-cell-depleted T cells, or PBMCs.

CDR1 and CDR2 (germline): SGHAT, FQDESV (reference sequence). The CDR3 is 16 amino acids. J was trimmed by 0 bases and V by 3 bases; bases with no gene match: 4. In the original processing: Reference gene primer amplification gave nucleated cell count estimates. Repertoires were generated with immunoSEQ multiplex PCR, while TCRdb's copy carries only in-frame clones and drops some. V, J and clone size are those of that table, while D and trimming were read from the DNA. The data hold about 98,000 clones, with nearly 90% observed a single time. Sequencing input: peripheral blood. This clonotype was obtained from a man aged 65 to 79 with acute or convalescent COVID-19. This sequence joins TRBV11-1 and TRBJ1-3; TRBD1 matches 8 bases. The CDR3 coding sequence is TGTGCCAGCAGCTTGGGCCAGGGGGCCTCTGGAAACACCATATATTTT. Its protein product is CASSLGQGASGNTIYF.